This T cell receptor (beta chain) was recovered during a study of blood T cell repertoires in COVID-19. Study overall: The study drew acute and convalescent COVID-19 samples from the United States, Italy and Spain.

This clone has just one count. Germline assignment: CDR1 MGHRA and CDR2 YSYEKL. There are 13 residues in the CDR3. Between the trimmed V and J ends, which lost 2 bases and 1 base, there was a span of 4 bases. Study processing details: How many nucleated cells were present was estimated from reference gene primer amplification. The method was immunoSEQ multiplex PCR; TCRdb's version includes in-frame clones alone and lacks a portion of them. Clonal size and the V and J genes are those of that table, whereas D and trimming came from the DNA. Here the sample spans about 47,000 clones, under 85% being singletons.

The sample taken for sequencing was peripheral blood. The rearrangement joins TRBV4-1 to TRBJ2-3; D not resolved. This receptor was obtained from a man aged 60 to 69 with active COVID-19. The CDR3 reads CASSQQGTDTQYF. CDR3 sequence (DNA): TGCGCCAGCAGCCAACAGGGCACAGATACGCAGTATTTT.